The text below deals with one T cell receptor (beta chain). The antigen remains undetermined. Deep was the level at which the assay was run. Assay used: immunoSEQ multiplex PCR; TCRdb lists only in-frame clones, some missing. In the table there are 450,000 to 500,000 clones, roughly 80% of which are singletons. Donation came from healthy HIV-negative adults that had no recent acute infections or vaccinations. The donors were all Caucasian adults (living in Nashville, Tennessee). The data were taken from a study of shared clonotypes between healthy human individuals. Whole-study results and caveats: With few donors, the genetic and exposure-history diversity represented was limited.

The CDR3 is 14 amino acids. CDR1 SNHLY and CDR2 FYNNEI come from the germline V gene. Trimming stripped 5 bases from V and 8 bases from J, with 15 bases between. The chain couples TRBV2 to TRBJ1-4; no firm D call. Sample: PBMCs. This receptor was identified in a woman aged 40-49 years in good health. Some clones in this sample may be carry-over from other donors' samples. DNA for the CDR3: TGTGCCAGCAGTTTTTCGATCAGATCAGAAAAACTGTTTTTT. This translates into CASSFSIRSEKLFF.